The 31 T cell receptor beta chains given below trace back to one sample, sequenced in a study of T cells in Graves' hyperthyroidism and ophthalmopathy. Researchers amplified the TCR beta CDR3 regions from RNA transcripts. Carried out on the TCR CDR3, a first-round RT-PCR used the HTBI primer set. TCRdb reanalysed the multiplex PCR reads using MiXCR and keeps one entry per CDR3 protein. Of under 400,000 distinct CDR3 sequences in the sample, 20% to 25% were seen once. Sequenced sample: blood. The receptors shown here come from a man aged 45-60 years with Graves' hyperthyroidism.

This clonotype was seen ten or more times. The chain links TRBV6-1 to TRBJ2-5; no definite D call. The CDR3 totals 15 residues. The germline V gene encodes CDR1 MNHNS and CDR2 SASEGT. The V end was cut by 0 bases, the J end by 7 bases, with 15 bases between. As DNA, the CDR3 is TGTGCCAGCAGTGAAGCGAGGCAACAATCGGTGACCCAGTACTTC. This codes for CASSEARQQSVTQYF.

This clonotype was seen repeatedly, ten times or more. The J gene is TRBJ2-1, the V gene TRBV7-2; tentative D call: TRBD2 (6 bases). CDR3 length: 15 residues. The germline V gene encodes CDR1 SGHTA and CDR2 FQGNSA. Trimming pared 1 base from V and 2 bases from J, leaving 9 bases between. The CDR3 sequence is CASSLDRETYNEQFF. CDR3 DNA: TGTGCCAGCAGCTTAGATCGGGAGACCTACAATGAGCAGTTCTTC.

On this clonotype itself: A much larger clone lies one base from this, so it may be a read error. The CDR3 protein is CASSLKADHGYTF. The CDR3 DNA sequence: TGTGCCAGCAGCCTAAAGGCGGACCATGGCTACACCTTC. This chain links TRBV2 with TRBJ1-2, with D hard to call. The germline gives CDR1 SNHLY, CDR2 FYNNEI. The V gene lost 6 bases and the J gene lost 6 bases, with 14 bases spanning the gap. The CDR3 runs to 13 residues.

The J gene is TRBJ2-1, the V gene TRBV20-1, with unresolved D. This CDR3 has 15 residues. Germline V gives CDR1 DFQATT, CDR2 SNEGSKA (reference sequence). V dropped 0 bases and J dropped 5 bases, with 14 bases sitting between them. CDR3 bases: TGCAGTGCTAGAGATCCGGTAGGGAACAACAATGAGCAGTTCTTC. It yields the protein CSARDPVGNNNEQFF.

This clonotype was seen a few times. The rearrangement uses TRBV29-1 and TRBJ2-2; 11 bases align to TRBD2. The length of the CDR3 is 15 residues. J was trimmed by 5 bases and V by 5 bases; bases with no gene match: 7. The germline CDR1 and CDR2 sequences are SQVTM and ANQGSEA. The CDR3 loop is CSVLLAGAWTGELFF. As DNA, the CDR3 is TGCAGCGTTCTACTAGCGGGAGCATGGACCGGGGAGCTGTTTTTT.

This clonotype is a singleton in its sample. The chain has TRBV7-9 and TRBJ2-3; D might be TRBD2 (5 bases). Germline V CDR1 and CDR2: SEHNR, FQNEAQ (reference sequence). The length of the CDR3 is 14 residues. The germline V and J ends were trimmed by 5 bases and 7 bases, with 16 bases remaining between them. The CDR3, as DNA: TGTGCCAGCAGCCCGAGGAGGCTTAGGAATACGCAGTATTTT. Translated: CASSPRRLRNTQYF. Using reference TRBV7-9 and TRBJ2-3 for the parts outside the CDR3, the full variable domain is DTGVSQNPRHKITKRGQNVTFRCDPISEHNRLYWYRQTLGQGPEFLTYFQNEAQLEKSRLLSDRFSAERPKGSFSTLEIQRTEQGDSAMYLCASSPRRLRNTQYFGPGTRLTVL.

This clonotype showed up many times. CDR3: CASSLVVGQGRNEQFF. DNA for the CDR3: TGCGCCAGCAGCTTGGTAGTGGGACAGGGACGGAATGAGCAGTTCTTC. The rearrangement joins TRBV5-1 to TRBJ2-1; TRBD1 matches 9 bases. The CDR3 covers 16 residues. V gave up 0 bases and J gave up 7 bases; unmatched junction bases: 8. The germline CDR1 and CDR2 sequences are SGHRS and YFSETQ. Supplemented by reference TRBV5-1 and TRBJ2-1, the full variable domain reads KAGVTQTPRYLIKTRGQQVTLSCSPISGHRSVSWYQQTPGQGLQFLFEYFSETQRNKGNFPGRFSGRQFSNSRSEMNVSTLELGDSALYLCASSLVVGQGRNEQFFGPGTRLTVL.

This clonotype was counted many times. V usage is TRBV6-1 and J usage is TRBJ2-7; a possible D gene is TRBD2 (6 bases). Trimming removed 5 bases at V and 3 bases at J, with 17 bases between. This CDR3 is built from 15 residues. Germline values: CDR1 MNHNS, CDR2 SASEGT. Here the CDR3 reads CASSPRRGGRYEQYF. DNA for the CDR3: TGTGCCAGCAGTCCCCGACGGGGAGGTCGCTACGAGCAGTACTTC.

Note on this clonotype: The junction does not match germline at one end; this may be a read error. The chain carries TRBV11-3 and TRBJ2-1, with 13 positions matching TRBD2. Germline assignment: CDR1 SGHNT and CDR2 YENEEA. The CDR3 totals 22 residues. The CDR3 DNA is TGTGCCAGCAGCCTTTCCGGGACACTAGGACTAGCGGGAGCGTTCTCCCACAATGAGCAGTTCTTC. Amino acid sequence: CASSLSGTLGLAGAFSHNEQFF.

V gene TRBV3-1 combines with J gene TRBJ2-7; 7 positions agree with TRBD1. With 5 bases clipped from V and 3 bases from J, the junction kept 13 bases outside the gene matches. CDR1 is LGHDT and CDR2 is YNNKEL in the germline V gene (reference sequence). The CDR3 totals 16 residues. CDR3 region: CASSTDPGTANYEQYF. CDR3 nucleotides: TGTGCCAGCAGCACCGACCCCGGGACAGCGAACTACGAGCAGTACTTC.

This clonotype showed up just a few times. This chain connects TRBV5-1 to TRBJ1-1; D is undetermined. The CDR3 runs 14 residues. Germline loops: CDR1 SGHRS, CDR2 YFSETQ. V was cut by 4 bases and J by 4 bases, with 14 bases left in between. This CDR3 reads CASSPGLGITEAFF. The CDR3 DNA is TGCGCCAGCAGCCCGGGCCTCGGCATCACTGAAGCTTTCTTT.

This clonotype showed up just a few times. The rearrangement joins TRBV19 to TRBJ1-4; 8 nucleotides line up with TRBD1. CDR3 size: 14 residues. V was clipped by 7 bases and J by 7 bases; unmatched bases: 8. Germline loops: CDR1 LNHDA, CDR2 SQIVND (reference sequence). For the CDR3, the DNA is TGTGCCAGTATGGAGACAGGGGCGAGTGAAAAACTGTTTTTT. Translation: CASMETGASEKLFF. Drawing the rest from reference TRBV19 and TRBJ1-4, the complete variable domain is DGGITQSPKYLFRKEGQNVTLSCEQNLNHDAMYWYRQDPGQGLRLIYYSQIVNDFQKGDIAEGYSVSREKKESFPLTVTSAQKNPTAFYLCASMETGASEKLFFGSGTQLSVL.

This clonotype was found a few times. CDR3 sequence reads: CASSQTRNEQFF. Written as DNA, the CDR3 is TGTGCCAGCAGCCAGACCCGGAATGAGCAGTTCTTC. J is TRBJ2-1 and V is TRBV3-1; D is ambiguous. The CDR3 is 12 residues long. Trimming left V 3 bases short and J 7 bases short, with 7 bases between. Germline V CDR1 and CDR2: LGHDT, YNNKEL (reference sequence).

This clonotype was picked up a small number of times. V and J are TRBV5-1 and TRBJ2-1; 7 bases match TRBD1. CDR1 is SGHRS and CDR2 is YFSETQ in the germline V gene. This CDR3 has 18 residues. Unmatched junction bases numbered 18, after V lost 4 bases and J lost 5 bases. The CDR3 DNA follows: TGCGCCAGCAGCCTACCGCCGTGGGCCGGGACAGCGAACAATGAGCAGTTCTTC. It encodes CASSLPPWAGTANNEQFF.

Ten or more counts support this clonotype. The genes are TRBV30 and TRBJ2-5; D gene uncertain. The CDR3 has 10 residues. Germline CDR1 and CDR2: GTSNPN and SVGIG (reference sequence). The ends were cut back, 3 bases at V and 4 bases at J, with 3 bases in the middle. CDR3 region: CAWRGETQYF. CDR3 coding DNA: TGTGCCTGGAGGGGAGAGACCCAGTACTTC.

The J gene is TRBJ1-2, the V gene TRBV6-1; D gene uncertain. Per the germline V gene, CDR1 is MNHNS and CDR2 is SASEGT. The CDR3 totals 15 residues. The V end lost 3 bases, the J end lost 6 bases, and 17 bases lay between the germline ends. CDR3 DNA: TGTGCCAGCAGTGAGTGGAGGGAGCCAAGAAATGGCTACACCTTC. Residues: CASSEWREPRNGYTF.

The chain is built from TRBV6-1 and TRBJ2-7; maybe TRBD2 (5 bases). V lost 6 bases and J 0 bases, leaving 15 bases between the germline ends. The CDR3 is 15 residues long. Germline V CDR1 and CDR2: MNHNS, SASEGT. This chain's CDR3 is CASSPRLGSSYEQYF. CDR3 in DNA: TGTGCCAGCAGCCCTCGTTTAGGGAGCTCCTACGAGCAGTACTTC.

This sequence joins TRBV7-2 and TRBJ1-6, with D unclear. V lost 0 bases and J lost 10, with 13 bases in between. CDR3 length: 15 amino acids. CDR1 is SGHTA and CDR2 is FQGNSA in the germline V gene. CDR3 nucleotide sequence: TGTGCCAGCAGCTTAGCGGCCTCAAAGACGTCACCCCTCCACTTT. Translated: CASSLAASKTSPLHF.

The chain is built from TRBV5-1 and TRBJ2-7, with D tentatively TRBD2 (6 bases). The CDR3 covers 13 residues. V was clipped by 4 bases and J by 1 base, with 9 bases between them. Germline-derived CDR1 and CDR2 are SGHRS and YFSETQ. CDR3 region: CASSRDCSYEQYF. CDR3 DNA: TGCGCCAGCAGCCGGGACTGTTCCTACGAGCAGTACTTC.

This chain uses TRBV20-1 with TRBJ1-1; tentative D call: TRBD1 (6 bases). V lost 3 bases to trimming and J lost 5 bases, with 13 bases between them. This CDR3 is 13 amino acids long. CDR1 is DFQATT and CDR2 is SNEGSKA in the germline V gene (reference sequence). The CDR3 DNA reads TGCAGTGCTAGTATCCAGGGGTCTACTGAAGCTTTCTTT. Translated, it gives CSASIQGSTEAFF.

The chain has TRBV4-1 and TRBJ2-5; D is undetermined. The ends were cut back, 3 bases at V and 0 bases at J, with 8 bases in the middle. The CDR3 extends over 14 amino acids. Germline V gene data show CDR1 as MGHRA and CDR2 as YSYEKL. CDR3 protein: CASSQDQYQETQYF. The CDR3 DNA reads TGCGCCAGCAGCCAGGATCAGTACCAAGAGACCCAGTACTTC.

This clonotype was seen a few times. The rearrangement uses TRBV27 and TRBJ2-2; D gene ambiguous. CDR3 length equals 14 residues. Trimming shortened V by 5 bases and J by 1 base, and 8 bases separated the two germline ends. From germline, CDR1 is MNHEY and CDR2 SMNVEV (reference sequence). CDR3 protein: CASSLTLNTGELFF. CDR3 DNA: TGTGCCAGCAGTCTCACTCTGAACACCGGGGAGCTGTTTTTT.

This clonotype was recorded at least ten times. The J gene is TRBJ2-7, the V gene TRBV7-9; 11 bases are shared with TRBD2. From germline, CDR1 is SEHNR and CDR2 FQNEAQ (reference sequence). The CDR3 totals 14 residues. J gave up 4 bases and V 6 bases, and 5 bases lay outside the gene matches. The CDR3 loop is CASRKLAGDYEQYF. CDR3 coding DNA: TGTGCCAGCAGGAAACTAGCGGGAGATTACGAGCAGTACTTC. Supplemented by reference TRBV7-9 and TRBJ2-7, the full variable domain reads DTGVSQNPRHKITKRGQNVTFRCDPISEHNRLYWYRQTLGQGPEFLTYFQNEAQLEKSRLLSDRFSAERPKGSFSTLEIQRTEQGDSAMYLCASRKLAGDYEQYFGPGTRLTVT.

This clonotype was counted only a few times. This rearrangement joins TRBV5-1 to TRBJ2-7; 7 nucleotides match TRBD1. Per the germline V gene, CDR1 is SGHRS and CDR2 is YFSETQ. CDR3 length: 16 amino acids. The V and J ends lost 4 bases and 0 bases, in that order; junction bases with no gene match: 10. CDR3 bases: TGCGCCAGCAGCGCAAGATCAGGGGGAAGCTCCTACGAGCAGTACTTC. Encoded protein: CASSARSGGSSYEQYF.

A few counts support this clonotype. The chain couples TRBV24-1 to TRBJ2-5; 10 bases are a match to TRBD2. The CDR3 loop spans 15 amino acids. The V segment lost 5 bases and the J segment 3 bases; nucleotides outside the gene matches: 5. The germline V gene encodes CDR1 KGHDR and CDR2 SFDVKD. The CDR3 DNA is TGTGCCACCAGTGGTACTCTAGCGGGAGAAGAGACCCAGTACTTC. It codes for CATSGTLAGEETQYF.

CDR3 coding DNA: TGCAGTGCTAGACTAACGGGACAACTATACGAGCAGTACTTC. Residues: CSARLTGQLYEQYF. This chain links TRBV20-1 with TRBJ2-7, with D maybe TRBD1 (6 bases). The CDR3 loop spans 14 amino acids. Trimming took off 2 bases at V and 4 bases at J, with 15 bases between the two ends. Germline V gives CDR1 DFQATT, CDR2 SNEGSKA (reference sequence).

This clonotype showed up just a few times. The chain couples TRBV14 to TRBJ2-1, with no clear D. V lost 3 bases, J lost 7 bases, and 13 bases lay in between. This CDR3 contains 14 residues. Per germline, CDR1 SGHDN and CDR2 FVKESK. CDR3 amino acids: CASSQTVRWNEQFF. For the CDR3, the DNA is TGTGCCAGCAGCCAGACCGTTAGGTGGAATGAGCAGTTCTTC.

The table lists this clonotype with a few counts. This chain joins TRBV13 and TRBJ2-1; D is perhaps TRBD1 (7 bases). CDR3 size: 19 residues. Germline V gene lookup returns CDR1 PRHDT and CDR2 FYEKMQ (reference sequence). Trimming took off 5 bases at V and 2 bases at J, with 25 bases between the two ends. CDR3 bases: TGTGCCAGCAGCGGCAGACAGGGAGGAGGTAGTTTTCCCTACAATGAGCAGTTCTTC. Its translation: CASSGRQGGGSFPYNEQFF.

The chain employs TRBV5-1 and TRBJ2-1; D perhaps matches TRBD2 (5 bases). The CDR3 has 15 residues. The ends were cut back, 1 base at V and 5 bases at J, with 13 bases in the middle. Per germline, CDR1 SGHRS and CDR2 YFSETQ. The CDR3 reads CASSLRAGGDNEQFF. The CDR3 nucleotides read TGCGCCAGCAGCTTGAGGGCGGGTGGGGACAATGAGCAGTTCTTC. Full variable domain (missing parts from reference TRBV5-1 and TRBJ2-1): KAGVTQTPRYLIKTRGQQVTLSCSPISGHRSVSWYQQTPGQGLQFLFEYFSETQRNKGNFPGRFSGRQFSNSRSEMNVSTLELGDSALYLCASSLRAGGDNEQFFGPGTRLTVL.

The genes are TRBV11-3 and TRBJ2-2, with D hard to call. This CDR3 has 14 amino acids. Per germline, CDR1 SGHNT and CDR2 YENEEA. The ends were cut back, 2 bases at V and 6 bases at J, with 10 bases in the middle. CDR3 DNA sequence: TGTGCCAGCAGCTTAATGGCTCGATCCGGGGAGCTGTTTTTT. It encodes CASSLMARSGELFF.

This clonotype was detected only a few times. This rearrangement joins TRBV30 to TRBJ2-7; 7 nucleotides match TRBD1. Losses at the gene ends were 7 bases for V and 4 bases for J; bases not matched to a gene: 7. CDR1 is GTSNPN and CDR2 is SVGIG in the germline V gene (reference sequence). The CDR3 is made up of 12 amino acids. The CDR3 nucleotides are TGTGCCTTAAGTACAGGGGTTTACGAGCAGTACTTC. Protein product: CALSTGVYEQYF.